The T cell receptor (beta chain) described here comes from a study of post-analysis software for immune sequencing data. Study-wide background: As for disease course, relapsing-remitting, secondary progressive and progressive-relapsing multiple sclerosis were all included.

V lost 6 bases, J lost 2 bases, and 15 bases lay in between. CDR3 length equals 15 residues. As concerns this clonotype: The antigen is unknown.

General study points: A significant reduction in normalized Chao1 diversity was observed in multiple sclerosis patients versus controls. Relative to controls, patients had several TRBV segments at higher frequency, with TRBV5-6, TRBV5-1 and TRBV20-1 among these.

Unique molecular identifiers tagged the TCR beta cDNA libraries. cDNA molecules numbering about half a million came from approximately 1 to 10 million T cells. TCRdb processed the PCR reads anew with MiXCR; each CDR3 protein has one entry. The sample contains 350,000 to 450,000 distinct CDR3 sequences, over 30% of which appear only once. This sequence joins TRBV12-3 or TRBV12-4 and TRBJ2-3; TRBD1 is a possible D gene (6 bases). Specimen: blood. The clonotype was recovered from a girl aged 2-10 years with multiple sclerosis. This CDR3 is CASSRGGRVTDTQYF. Written as DNA, the CDR3 is TGTGCCAGCAGCCGAGGGGGTCGGGTCACAGATACGCAGTATTTT.